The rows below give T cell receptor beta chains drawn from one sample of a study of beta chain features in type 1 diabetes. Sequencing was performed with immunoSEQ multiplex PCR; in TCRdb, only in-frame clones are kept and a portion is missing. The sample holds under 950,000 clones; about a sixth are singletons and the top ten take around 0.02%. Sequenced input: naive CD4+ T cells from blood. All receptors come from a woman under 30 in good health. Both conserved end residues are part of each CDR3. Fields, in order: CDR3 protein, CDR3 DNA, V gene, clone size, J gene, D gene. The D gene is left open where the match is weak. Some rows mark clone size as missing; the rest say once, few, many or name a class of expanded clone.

cdr3_aa: CASSLFVAGQGSYEQYF
cdr3_nt: TGTGCCAGCAGCCTATTTGTTGCGGGACAGGGTAGCTACGAGCAGTACTTC
v_call: TRBV7-2
clone_size: .
j_call: TRBJ2-7
d_call: TRBD1

cdr3_aa: CASSQASRADTGELFF
cdr3_nt: TGCGCCAGCAGCCAAGCATCCAGGGCCGACACCGGGGAGCTGTTTTTT
v_call: TRBV4-1
clone_size: once
j_call: TRBJ2-2
d_call: .

cdr3_aa: CASSATPSYNEQFF
cdr3_nt: TGTGCCAGCAGCGCTACTCCCTCCTACAATGAGCAGTTCTTC
v_call: TRBV9
clone_size: .
j_call: TRBJ2-1
d_call: .

cdr3_aa: CATTGIAFNYGYTF
cdr3_nt: TGTGCCACCACGGGGATCGCCTTTAACTATGGCTACACCTTC
v_call: TRBV27
clone_size: .
j_call: TRBJ1-2
d_call: .

cdr3_aa: CASSLGGGHTGELFF
cdr3_nt: TGTGCCAGCAGCTTAGGCGGGGGGCACACCGGGGAGCTGTTTTTT
v_call: TRBV7-3
clone_size: few
j_call: TRBJ2-2
d_call: TRBD2

cdr3_aa: CASSVAGGGPPDTQYF
cdr3_nt: TGTGCCAGCAGCGTAGCAGGGGGAGGGCCGCCAGATACGCAGTATTTT
v_call: TRBV9
clone_size: few
j_call: TRBJ2-3
d_call: .

cdr3_aa: CASSMQNTGNNEQFF
cdr3_nt: TGTGCCAGTAGTATGCAAAACACAGGGAACAATGAGCAGTTCTTC
v_call: TRBV19
clone_size: .
j_call: TRBJ2-1
d_call: .

cdr3_aa: CASSARTGISNGNTEAFF
cdr3_nt: TGTGCCAGCAGCGCCAGGACAGGGATCAGTAACGGGAACACTGAAGCTTTCTTT
v_call: TRBV9
clone_size: .
j_call: TRBJ1-1
d_call: TRBD1

cdr3_aa: CASSLSAGTYEQYF
cdr3_nt: TGTGCCAGCTCACTATCAGCAGGGACCTACGAGCAGTACTTC
v_call: TRBV18
clone_size: few
j_call: TRBJ2-7
d_call: .

cdr3_aa: CAISESQETQYF
cdr3_nt: TGTGCCATCAGTGAGTCTCAAGAGACCCAGTACTTC
v_call: TRBV10-3
clone_size: few
j_call: TRBJ2-5
d_call: .

cdr3_aa: CASSELPGGAGEQFF
cdr3_nt: TGTGCCAGCAGCGAACTACCAGGTGGGGCAGGTGAGCAGTTCTTC
v_call: TRBV2
clone_size: .
j_call: TRBJ2-1
d_call: .

cdr3_aa: CASSLKSSGRDTQYF
cdr3_nt: TGTGCCAGCAGCTTAAAATCTAGCGGCAGGGATACGCAGTATTTT
v_call: TRBV7-2
clone_size: .
j_call: TRBJ2-3
d_call: TRBD2

cdr3_aa: CASSLSQGETNTGELFF
cdr3_nt: TGTGCCAGCAGTTTATCACAGGGGGAGACGAACACCGGGGAGCTGTTTTTT
v_call: TRBV28
clone_size: .
j_call: TRBJ2-2
d_call: TRBD1

cdr3_aa: CASSFGNIQYF
cdr3_nt: TGTGCCAGCAGCTTCGGAAACATTCAGTACTTC
v_call: TRBV7-9
clone_size: few
j_call: TRBJ2-4
d_call: .

cdr3_aa: CASSLQGLEDTQYF
cdr3_nt: TGTGCCAGCAGTTTACAGGGTCTGGAAGATACGCAGTATTTT
v_call: TRBV2
clone_size: .
j_call: TRBJ2-3
d_call: .

cdr3_aa: CASSVDRVSYEETQYF
cdr3_nt: TGCGCCAGCAGCGTGGACAGGGTTTCTTACGAAGAGACCCAGTACTTC
v_call: TRBV5-1
clone_size: few
j_call: TRBJ2-5
d_call: TRBD1

cdr3_aa: CASSVGVQGNTGELFF
cdr3_nt: TGTGCCAGCAGCGTAGGGGTCCAGGGGAACACCGGGGAGCTGTTTTTT
v_call: TRBV9
clone_size: .
j_call: TRBJ2-2
d_call: .

cdr3_aa: CASSRQAGQPQHF
cdr3_nt: TGCGCCAGCAGCCGTCAGGCTGGACAGCCCCAGCATTTT
v_call: TRBV4-3
clone_size: .
j_call: TRBJ1-5
d_call: .

cdr3_aa: CASSLAVTQYF
cdr3_nt: TGTGCCAGCAGCTTAGCCGTGACCCAGTACTTC
v_call: TRBV7-2
clone_size: few
j_call: TRBJ2-5
d_call: .

cdr3_aa: CASSPSGSNPTEAFF
cdr3_nt: TGTGCCAGCTCACCATCAGGCAGTAATCCCACTGAAGCTTTCTTT
v_call: TRBV18
clone_size: few
j_call: TRBJ1-1
d_call: .